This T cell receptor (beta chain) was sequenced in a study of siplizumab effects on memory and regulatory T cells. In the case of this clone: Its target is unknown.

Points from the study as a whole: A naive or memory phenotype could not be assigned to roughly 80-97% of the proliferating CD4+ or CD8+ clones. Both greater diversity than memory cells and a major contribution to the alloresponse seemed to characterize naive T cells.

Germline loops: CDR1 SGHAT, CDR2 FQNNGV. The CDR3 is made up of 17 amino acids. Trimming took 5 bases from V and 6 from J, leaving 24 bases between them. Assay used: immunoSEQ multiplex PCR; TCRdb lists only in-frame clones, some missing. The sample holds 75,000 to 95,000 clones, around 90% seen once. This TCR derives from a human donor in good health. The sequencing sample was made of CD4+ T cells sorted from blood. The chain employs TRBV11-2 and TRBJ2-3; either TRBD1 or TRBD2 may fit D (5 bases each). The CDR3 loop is CASSPKGTEPRFDTQYF. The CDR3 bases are TGTGCCAGCAGCCCAAAGGGGACGGAGCCAAGGTTCGATACGCAGTATTTT.